This T cell receptor beta chain was sequenced during a study of type 1 and type 2 diabetes patients (dated by TCRdb to the mid-2010s). As for the study more broadly: Roughly 9 type 1 diabetes patients, four type 2 diabetes patients and about six nondiabetic controls were recruited in China to form the cohort. Throughout the study, CD4 or CD8 MicroBeads on MACS columns were used to positively select CD4+ and CD8+ T cells from PBMCs. A total of roughly 20,000,000 paired-end reads was generated across the whole study. In the study, high-throughput sequencing was used to profile TCRbeta repertoires so that type 1 diabetes, type 2 diabetes and nondiabetic individuals could be compared. For the type 1 diabetes patients, the type 2 diabetes patients acted as a disease comparison group. Comparing approximately 20-cycle and 25-cycle amplification showed similar V gene usage, suggesting similar primer efficiencies and random PCR bias. Paired-end sequencing of TCRbeta libraries was performed on Illumina HiSeq 2000 or MiSeq instruments. Results the study describes overall, beyond this receptor: Type 2 diabetes patients had few highly-expanded CD4+ clones, median one, accounting for a median approximately 4% of reads. Study groups were not matched for age and gender, which possibly biased interpretation. V and J gene usage patterns of type 2 diabetes and control samples were highly correlated, averaging around 0.97 between samples. Because only a limited number of T2D and control samples were sequenced, some T1D-only HECs might also appear in more T2D or control samples. In both CD4+ and CD8+ T cells, type 2 diabetes repertoires were highly diverse and significantly more diverse than type 1 diabetes repertoires.

The listed sequencing device is Illumina MiSeq. For TCRbeta CDR3 amplification, the template was genomic DNA taken from the sorted T cell subsets. The TCRbeta CDR3 region was amplified by multiplex PCR using 30 forward and 13 reverse primers. After the PCR products were purified with AMPure XP beads, a second PCR of 25 cycles was run to add indices and adaptors. Before sequencing, the libraries were purified from gel with the QIAquick Gel Extraction Kit. The paper's processing steps were these. FLASH was used to merge paired-end reads, and IgBLAST was used to align the merged reads to IMGT V, D and J germline references. Reads with below 70% alignment identity to germline references were discarded, leaving 11,114,426 reads study-wide. IMGT definitions were followed to assign CDR3 boundaries, reading frame and productivity. Clones at or above 1% of reads were defined as highly-expanded clones, and diversity was measured by normalized Shannon entropy. Unpaired two-tailed t-tests were used to test for differences in Shannon entropy between groups. TCRdb's own reprocessing of the public reads used fastp at Q25 and MiXCR and kept productive beta chains. Each CDR3 protein appears once, grouped with its most common genes and DNA. The V and J calls and clone size come from TCRdb's table, not from the authors' own analysis. A total of 250,000 or so distinct CDR3 sequences appear in this sample, 45% to 60% of them only once. In total, the top ten clones hold roughly 13% of the sample.

Standard classification criteria for type 1 or type 2 diabetes were met by all diabetic patients, and glucose and C-peptide were assessed by WHO-recommended methods. Exclusion applied to any donor with other autoimmune diseases or infections within the previous four weeks. Approximately 10 milliliters of peripheral blood were collected from each participant. LymphoPrep density separation was used to isolate PBMCs. Concerning this clonotype: The antigen it binds to is not known. The sample holds no much larger clone one base away, and base qualities are not on file.

Reading from cysteine to phenylalanine, the CDR3 counts 11 amino acids. Here the CDR3 DNA is all that survives: 33 bases in frame from base 1. The junction shows trimming of 6 bases on V and 7 bases on J, plus 9 bases between the germline ends. Based on the germline V gene (reference sequence), the CDR1 and CDR2 sequences are SEHNR and FQNEAQ. The chain links TRBV7-9 with TRBJ2-5; the D segment is perhaps TRBD1 or TRBD2, each sharing 5 matched bases. The origin of this receptor is a man aged 18-30 years with type 2 diabetes. The sequenced material came from peripheral blood mononuclear cells (PBMCs). The CDR3 region: CASSEGMTQYF. The DNA reads as follows: TGTGCCAGCAGTGAGGGGATGACCCAGTACTTC.